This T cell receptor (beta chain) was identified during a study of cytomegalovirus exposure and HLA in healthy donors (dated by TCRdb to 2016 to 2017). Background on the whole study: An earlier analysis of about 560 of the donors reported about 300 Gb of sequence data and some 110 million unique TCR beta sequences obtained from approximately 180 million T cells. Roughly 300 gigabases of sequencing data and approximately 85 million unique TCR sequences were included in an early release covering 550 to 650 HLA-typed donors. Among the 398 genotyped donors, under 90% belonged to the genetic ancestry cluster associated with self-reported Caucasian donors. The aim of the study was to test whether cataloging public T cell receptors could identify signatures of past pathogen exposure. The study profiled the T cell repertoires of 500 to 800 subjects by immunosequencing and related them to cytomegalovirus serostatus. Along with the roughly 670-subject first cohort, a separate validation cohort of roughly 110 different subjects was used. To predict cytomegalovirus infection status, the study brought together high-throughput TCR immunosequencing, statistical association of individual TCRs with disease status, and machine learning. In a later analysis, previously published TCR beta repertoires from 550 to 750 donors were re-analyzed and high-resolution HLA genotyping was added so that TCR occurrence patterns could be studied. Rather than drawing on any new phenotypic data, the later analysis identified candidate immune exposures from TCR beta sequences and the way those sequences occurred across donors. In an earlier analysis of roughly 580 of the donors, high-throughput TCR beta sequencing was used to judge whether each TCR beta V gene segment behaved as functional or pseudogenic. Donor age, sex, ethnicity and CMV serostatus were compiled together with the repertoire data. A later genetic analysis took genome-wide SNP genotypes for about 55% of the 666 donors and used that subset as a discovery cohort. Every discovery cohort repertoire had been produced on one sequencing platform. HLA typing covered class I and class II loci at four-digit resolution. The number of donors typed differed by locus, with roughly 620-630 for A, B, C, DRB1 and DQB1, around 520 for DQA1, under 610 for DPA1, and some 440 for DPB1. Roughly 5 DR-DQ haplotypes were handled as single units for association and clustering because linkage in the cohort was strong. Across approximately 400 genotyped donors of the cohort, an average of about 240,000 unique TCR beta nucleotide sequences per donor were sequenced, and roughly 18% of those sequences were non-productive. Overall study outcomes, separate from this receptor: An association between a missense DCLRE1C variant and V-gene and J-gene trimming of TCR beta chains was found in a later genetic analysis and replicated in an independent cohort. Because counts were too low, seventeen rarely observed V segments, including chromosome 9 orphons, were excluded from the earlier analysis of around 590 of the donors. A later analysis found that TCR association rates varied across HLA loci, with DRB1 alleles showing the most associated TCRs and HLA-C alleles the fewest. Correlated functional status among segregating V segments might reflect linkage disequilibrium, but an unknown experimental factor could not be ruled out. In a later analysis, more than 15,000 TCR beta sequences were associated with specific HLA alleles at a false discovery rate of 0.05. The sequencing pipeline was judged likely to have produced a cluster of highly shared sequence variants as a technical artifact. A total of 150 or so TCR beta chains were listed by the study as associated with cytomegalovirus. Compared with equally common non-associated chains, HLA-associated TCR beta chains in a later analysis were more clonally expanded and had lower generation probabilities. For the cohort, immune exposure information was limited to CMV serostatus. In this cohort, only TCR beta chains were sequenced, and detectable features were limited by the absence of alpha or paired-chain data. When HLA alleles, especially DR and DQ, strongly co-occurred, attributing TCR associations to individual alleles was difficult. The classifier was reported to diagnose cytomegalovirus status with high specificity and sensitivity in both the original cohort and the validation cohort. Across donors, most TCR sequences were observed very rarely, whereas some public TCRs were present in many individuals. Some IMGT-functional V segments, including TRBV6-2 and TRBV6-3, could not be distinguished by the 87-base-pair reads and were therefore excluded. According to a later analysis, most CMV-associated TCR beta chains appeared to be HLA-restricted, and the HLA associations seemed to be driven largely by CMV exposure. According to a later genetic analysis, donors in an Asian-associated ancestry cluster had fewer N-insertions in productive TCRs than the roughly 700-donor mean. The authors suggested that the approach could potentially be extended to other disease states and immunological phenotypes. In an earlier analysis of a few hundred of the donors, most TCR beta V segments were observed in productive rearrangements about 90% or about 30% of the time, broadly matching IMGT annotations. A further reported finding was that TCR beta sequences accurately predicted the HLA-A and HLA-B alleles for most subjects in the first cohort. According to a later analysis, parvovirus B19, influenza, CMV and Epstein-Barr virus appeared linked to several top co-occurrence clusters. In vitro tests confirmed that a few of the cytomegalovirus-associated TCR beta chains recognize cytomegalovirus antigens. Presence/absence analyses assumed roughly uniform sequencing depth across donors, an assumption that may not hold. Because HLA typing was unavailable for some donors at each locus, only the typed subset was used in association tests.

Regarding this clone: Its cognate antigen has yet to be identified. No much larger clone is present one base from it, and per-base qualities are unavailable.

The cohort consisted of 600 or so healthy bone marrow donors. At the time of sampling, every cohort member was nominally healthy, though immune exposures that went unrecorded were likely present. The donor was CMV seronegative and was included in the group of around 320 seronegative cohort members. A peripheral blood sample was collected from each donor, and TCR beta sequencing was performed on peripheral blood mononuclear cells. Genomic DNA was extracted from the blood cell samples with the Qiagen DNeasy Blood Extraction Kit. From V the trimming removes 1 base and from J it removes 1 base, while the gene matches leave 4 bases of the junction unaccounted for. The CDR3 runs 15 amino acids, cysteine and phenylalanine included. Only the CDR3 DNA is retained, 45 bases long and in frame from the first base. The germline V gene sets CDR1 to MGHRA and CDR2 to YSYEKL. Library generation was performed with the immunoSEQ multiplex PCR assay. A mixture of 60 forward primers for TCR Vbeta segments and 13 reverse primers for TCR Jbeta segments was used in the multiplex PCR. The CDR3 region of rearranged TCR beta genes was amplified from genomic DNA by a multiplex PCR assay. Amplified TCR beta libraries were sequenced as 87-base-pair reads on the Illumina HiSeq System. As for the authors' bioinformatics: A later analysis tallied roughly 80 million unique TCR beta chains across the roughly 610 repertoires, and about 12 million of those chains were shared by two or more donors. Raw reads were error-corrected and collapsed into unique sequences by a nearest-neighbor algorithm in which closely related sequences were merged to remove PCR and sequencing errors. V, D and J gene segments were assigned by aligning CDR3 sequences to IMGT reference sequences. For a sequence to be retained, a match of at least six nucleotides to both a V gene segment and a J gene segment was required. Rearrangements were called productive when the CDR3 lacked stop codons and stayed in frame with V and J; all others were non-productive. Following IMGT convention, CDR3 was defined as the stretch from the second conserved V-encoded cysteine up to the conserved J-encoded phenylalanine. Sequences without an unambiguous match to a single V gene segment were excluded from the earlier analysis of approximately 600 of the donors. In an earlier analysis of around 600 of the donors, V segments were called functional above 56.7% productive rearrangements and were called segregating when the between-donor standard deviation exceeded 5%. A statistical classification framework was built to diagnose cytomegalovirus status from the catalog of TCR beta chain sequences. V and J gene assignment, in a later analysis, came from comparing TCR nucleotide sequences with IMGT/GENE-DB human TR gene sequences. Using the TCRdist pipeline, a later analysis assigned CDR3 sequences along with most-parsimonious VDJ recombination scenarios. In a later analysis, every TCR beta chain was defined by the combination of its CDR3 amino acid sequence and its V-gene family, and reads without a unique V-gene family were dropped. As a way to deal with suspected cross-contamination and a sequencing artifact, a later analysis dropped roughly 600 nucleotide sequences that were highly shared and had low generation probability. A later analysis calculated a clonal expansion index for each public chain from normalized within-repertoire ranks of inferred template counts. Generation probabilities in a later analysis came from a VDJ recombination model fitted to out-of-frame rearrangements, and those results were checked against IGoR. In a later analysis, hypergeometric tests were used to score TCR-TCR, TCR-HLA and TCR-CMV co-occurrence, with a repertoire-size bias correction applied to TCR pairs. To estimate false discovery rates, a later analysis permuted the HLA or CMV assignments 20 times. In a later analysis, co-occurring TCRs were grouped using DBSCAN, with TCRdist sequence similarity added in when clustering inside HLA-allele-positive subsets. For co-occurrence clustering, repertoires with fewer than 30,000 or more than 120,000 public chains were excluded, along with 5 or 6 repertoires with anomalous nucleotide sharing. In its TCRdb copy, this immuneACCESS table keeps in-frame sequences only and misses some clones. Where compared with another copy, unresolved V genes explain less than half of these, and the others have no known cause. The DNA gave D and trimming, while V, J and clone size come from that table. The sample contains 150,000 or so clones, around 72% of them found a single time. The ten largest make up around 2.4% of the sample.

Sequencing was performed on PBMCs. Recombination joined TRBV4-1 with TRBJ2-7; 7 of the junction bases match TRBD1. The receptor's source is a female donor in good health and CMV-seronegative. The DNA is TGCGCCAGCAGCCAAGCCGAGGGACAGTCCTACGAGCAGTACTTC. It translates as CASSQAEGQSYEQYF.